These 12 T cell receptor beta chains share one sample of origin, sequenced in a study of blood T cell repertoires in COVID-19. Some clones are missing from TCRdb's copy, which holds only in-frame ones; the method was immunoSEQ multiplex PCR. The sample lists about 98,000 clones; nearly 90% were seen once. The sequenced sample consisted of peripheral blood. These receptors were taken from a man in his 70s with acute or convalescent COVID-19.

This chain joins TRBV10-3 and TRBJ1-6; 7 bases are shared with TRBD1. V was pared by 7 bases and J by 6 bases, with 6 bases of the junction left unmatched. This CDR3 is 14 amino acids long. In germline, CDR1 is ENHRY, CDR2 SYGVKD. The CDR3 DNA reads TGTGCCATCACCCCGGACAGGAGTAATTCACCCCTCCACTTT. This encodes CAITPDRSNSPLHF.

The chain uses TRBV19 and TRBJ2-3, with D perhaps TRBD2 (7 bases). V was trimmed by 3 bases and J by 2 bases, leaving 12 bases between them. CDR1 LNHDA and CDR2 SQIVND come from the germline V gene (reference sequence). The CDR3 totals 15 residues. CDR3 amino acids: CASSMGGTTTDTQYF. As DNA, the CDR3 is TGTGCCAGTAGTATGGGAGGGACAACCACAGATACGCAGTATTTT.

This chain links TRBV27 with TRBJ1-5, with a possible D match to TRBD1 (6 bases). V lost 4 bases and J 5 bases, leaving 15 bases between the germline ends. Germline assignment: CDR1 MNHEY and CDR2 SMNVEV (reference sequence). This CDR3 is 15 amino acids long. CDR3 residues: CASSSGPGVDQPQHF. DNA for the CDR3: TGTGCCAGCAGTTCCGGCCCAGGGGTTGATCAGCCCCAGCATTTT.

The chain couples TRBV5-4 to TRBJ1-1; D is unclear. V was trimmed by 6 bases and J by 11 bases, leaving 20 bases between them. CDR3 length: 13 amino acids. The germline V gene has CDR1 SGHNT and CDR2 YYREEE (reference sequence). Written as DNA, the CDR3 is TGTGCCAGCAACCTATTGAGGGAGGGTTGGGCTTTCTTT. It encodes CASNLLREGWAFF. The complete variable domain, with remaining parts taken from reference TRBV5-4 and TRBJ1-1, reads ETGVTQSPTHLIKTRGQQVTLRCSSQSGHNTVSWYQQALGQGPQFIFQYYREEENGRGNFPPRFSGLQFPNYSSELNVNALELDDSALYLCASNLLREGWAFFGQGTRLTVV.

CDR3 in amino acids: CASKQSGKDYGYTF. The CDR3, as DNA: TGTGCCAGCAAACAGTCAGGGAAGGACTATGGCTACACCTTC. The chain couples TRBV6-5 to TRBJ1-2, with a weak D call TRBD1 (5 bases). Germline V gives CDR1 MNHEY, CDR2 SVGAGI. V was cut by 7 bases and J by 3 bases, with 15 bases left in between. The CDR3 covers 14 residues.

This clone is a singleton in its sample. This chain uses TRBV20-1 with TRBJ2-7; a weak D match, TRBD2 (7 bases). The CDR3 length is 15 residues. Germline CDR1 DFQATT, CDR2 SNEGSKA (reference sequence). The germline V and J ends were trimmed by 3 bases and 3 bases, with 18 bases remaining between them. CDR3 loop: CSASDEGGMDYEQYF. The CDR3 coding sequence is TGCAGTGCTAGTGACGAGGGGGGGATGGACTACGAGCAGTACTTC.

The V call is TRBV5-6, the J call TRBJ1-2; D ambiguous. Trimming stripped 1 base from V and 1 base from J, with 11 bases between. From germline, CDR1 is SGHDT and CDR2 YYEEEE. The CDR3 is made up of 15 amino acids. CDR3 sequence (DNA): TGTGCCAGCAGCTTGAAGAGCTATGATAACTATGGCTACACCTTC. Amino acids: CASSLKSYDNYGYTF.

The V and J genes are TRBV28 and TRBJ1-5, with unresolved D. Germline V gene sequence: CDR1 MDHEN, CDR2 SYDVKM. The CDR3 is 14 amino acids. V was pared by 2 bases and J by 4 bases, with 9 bases between. The CDR3 protein is CASSLGQVNQPQHF. The CDR3 DNA reads TGTGCCAGCAGTTTAGGGCAAGTTAATCAGCCCCAGCATTTT.

The rearrangement links TRBV28 to TRBJ2-7, with 7 bases matching TRBD1. Germline CDR1 is MDHEN and CDR2 is SYDVKM. The V segment lost 6 bases and the J segment 4 bases; nucleotides outside the gene matches: 12. CDR3 length: 15 amino acids. CDR3 nucleotides: TGTGCCAGCAGCAAAGGGACAGCGAAATATTACGAGCAGTACGTC. It yields the protein CASSKGTAKYYEQYV.

J is TRBJ1-5 and V is TRBV18; 8 bases fit TRBD1. This CDR3 comprises 14 residues. Germline V gene data show CDR1 as KGHSH and CDR2 as LQKENI. V was pared by 4 bases and J by 7 bases, with 6 bases of the junction left unmatched. The chain's CDR3 is CASSLDRGGQPQHF. The CDR3 region has the DNA TGTGCCAGCTCACTAGACAGGGGAGGACAGCCCCAGCATTTT.

The chain carries TRBV19 and TRBJ1-4; possible D gene TRBD1, 6 bases. V was cut by 3 bases and J by 7 bases, with 15 bases left in between. CDR3 length: 15 residues. Germline assignment: CDR1 LNHDA and CDR2 SQIVND (reference sequence). The CDR3 protein is CASSIGVTGIEKLFF. CDR3 DNA sequence: TGTGCCAGTAGTATCGGAGTCACAGGGATTGAAAAACTGTTTTTT. The full variable domain, with the rest looked up from reference TRBV19 and TRBJ1-4, is DGGITQSPKYLFRKEGQNVTLSCEQNLNHDAMYWYRQDPGQGLRLIYYSQIVNDFQKGDIAEGYSVSREKKESFPLTVTSAQKNPTAFYLCASSIGVTGIEKLFFGSGTQLSVL.

The chain couples TRBV30 to TRBJ1-4, with D perhaps matching TRBD1 (5 bases). This CDR3 is 15 amino acids long. Trimming shortened V by 3 bases and J by 3 bases, and 14 bases separated the two germline ends. The germline V gene encodes CDR1 GTSNPN and CDR2 SVGIG (reference sequence). This CDR3 reads CAWRDNGGSNEKLFF. The CDR3 nucleotides read TGTGCCTGGAGGGACAACGGGGGATCTAATGAAAAACTGTTTTTT. Using reference TRBV30 and TRBJ1-4 for the parts outside the CDR3, the full variable domain is SQTIHQWPATLVQPVGSPLSLECTVEGTSNPNLYWYRQAAGRGLQLLFYSVGIGQISSEVPQNLSASRPQDRQFILSSKKLLLSDSGFYLCAWRDNGGSNEKLFFGSGTQLSVL.